This TCR beta chain originates from a study of T cell repertoires in cytomegalovirus infection (dated by TCRdb to between 2017 and 2020). In terms of the full investigation: Peptide stimulations targeted recently identified HLA-C-restricted CMV epitopes, whose presentation resists viral immunomodulation, together with well-studied HLA-B-restricted epitopes. Donor HLA type was relevant to the analysis, as public TCR beta signatures indicated carriage of CMV infection together with the matching HLA type. The paper's findings and limits, for the study overall: In both this cohort and an independent cohort of several hundred donors, the cumulative frequency of public TCR beta family members distinguished carriers of CMV infection plus the relevant HLA type. The ex vivo response was dominated by HLA-C-restricted CMV-specific TCR beta clonotypes, and the single most frequent clonotype in two of eight donors was supplied by these HLA-C-restricted clonotypes.

Germline trimming amounts to 3 bases on V and 0 bases on J, with 2 as the count of junction bases outside the gene matches. The CDR3 sequence holds 14 residues, the cysteine and phenylalanine included. Only the CDR3 DNA is retained, 42 bases long and in frame from the first base. CDR1 and CDR2 were assigned from the germline V gene (reference sequence) as SGHNT and YYREEE. This sample's treatment or condition label indicates: in vitro stimulation with specific CMV peptide epitopes to enrich CMV-specific T cells. As regards this clonotype: The clone's antigen remains unknown. Within one base of it there is no much larger clone, and no base qualities were kept.

TCRdb lists the instrument as Illumina HiSeq 1500. TCRdb took the public reads, trimmed them with fastp at Q25, ran MiXCR for clone calling and kept in-frame beta chains. Every entry covers one CDR3 protein and lists the most common genes and DNA from its rows. For this sample there are approximately 500,000 distinct CDR3 sequences; 25% to 35% appear just once. The ten top clones hold roughly a sixth of the sample. The TCR sequence derives from a human donor in good health (CMV status not recorded). Some clones in this sample may be carry-over from other donors' samples. The receptor chain draws on TRBV5-4 and TRBJ2-5, with 7 junctional bases fitting TRBD2. The sample consisted of cultured PBMCs, taken from culture after CMV antigen stimulation. This receptor has the CDR3 CASSSGTNQETQYF. The nucleotides are TGTGCCAGCAGCTCCGGGACTAACCAAGAGACCCAGTACTTC.